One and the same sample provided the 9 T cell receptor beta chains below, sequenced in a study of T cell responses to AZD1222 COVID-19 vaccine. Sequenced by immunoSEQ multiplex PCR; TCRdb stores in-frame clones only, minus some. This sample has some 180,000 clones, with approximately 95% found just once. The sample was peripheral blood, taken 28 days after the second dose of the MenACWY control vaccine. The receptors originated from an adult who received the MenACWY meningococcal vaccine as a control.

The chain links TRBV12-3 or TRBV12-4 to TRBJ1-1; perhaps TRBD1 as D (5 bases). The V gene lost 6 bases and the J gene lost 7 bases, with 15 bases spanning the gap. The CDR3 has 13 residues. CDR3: CASSQGGDREAFF. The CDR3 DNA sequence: TGTGCCAGCAGCCAAGGTGGGGACCGTGAAGCTTTCTTT.

This chain's CDR3 is CASSGGGYGNQPQHF. In nucleotides, the CDR3 is TGTGCCAGCAGTGGCGGGGGGTATGGCAATCAGCCCCAGCATTTT. The chain combines TRBV2 with TRBJ1-5, with D tentatively TRBD1 (5 bases). CDR1 is SNHLY, CDR2 FYNNEI, per germline. CDR3 size: 15 residues. With 4 bases removed from V and 2 bases from J, the gap between germline ends came to 12 bases.

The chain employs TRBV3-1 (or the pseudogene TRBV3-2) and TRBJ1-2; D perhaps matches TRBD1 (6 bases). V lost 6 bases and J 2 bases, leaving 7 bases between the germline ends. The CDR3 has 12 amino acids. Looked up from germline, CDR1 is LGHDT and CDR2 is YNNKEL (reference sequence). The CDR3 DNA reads TGTGCCAGCAGACAGGGAAACTATGGCTACACCTTC. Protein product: CASRQGNYGYTF.

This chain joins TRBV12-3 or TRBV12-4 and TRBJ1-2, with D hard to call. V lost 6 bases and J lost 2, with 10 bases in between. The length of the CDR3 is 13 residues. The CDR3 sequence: CASSQILNYGYTF. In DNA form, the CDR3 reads TGTGCCAGCAGCCAAATTTTAAACTATGGCTACACCTTC.

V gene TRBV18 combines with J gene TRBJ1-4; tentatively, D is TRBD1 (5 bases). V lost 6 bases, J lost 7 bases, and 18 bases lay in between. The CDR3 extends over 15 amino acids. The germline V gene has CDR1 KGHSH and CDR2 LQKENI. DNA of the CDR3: TGTGCCAGCTCCCCCGGCGGGGGAGGAGTTGAAAAACTGTTTTTT. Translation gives CASSPGGGGVEKLFF. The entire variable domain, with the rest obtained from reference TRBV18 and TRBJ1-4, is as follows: NAGVMQNPRHLVRRRGQEARLRCSPMKGHSHVYWYRQLPEEGLKFMVYLQKENIIDESGMPKERFSAEFPKEGPSILRIQQVVRGDSAAYFCASSPGGGGVEKLFFGSGTQLSVL.

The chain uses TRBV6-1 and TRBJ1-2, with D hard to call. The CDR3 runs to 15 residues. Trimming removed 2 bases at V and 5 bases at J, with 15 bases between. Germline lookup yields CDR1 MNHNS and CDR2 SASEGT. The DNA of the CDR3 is TGTGCCAGCAGTGAAACCCCGATAGGGAGGTATGGCTACACCTTC. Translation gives CASSETPIGRYGYTF.

CDR3 loop: CASSLLSGAEAFF. The CDR3 DNA reads TGTGCCAGCAGTTTATTGTCGGGGGCTGAAGCTTTCTTT. V and J are TRBV12-3 or TRBV12-4 and TRBJ1-1; D possibly corresponds to TRBD1 (5 bases). The V end lost 2 bases, the J end lost 6 bases, and 10 bases lay between the germline ends. This CDR3 has 13 residues.

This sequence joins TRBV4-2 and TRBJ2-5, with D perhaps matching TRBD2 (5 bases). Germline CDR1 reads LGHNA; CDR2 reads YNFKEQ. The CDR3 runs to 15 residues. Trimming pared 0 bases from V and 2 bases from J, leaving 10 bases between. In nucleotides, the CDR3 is TGTGCCAGCAGCCAAGAGGCGAGGGATCAAGAGACCCAGTACTTC. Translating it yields CASSQEARDQETQYF.

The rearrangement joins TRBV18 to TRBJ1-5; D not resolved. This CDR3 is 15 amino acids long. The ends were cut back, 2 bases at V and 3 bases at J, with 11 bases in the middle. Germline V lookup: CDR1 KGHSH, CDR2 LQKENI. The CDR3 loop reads CASSPEGGPNQPQHF. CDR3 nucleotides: TGTGCCAGCTCACCAGAGGGTGGGCCCAATCAGCCCCAGCATTTT.